Below are 16 T cell receptor beta chains sequenced from a single sample in a study of T cells expressing NK-cell markers. TCRdb re-analyzed the 5' RACE reads; it lists each CDR3 protein once, without DNA. This listing includes under 600,000 distinct CDR3 sequences. The sequencing sample was made of blood T cells: a sorted CD56 or NKG2C T cell subset, CD4+ or CD8+ T cells, or bulk PBMC T cells (not recorded which). The receptors come from a woman in her fifties or sixties in good health.

The rearrangement links TRBV6-5 to TRBJ2-7. Germline V gives CDR1 MNHEY, CDR2 SVGAGI. The CDR3 is 14 amino acids. The CDR3 region is CASSQPTYPYEQYF.

The CDR3 loop reads CASTQTGVAFF. The rearrangement uses TRBV6-5 and TRBJ1-1; with no DNA, the TCRdb D assignment of TRBD1 cannot be verified. Germline CDR1 and CDR2: MNHEY and SVGAGI. This CDR3 comprises 11 residues.

This CDR3 is CASTRAGWAGELFF. The V and J genes are TRBV19 and TRBJ2-2; the TCRdb call, TRBD1, lacks DNA for checking. The germline CDR1 and CDR2 sequences are LNHDA and SQIVND (reference sequence). CDR3 size: 14 residues.

This chain connects TRBV12-3 or TRBV12-4 to TRBJ1-1. This CDR3 has 14 residues. CDR3: CASSPRPSNTEAFF.

The chain is built from TRBV7-9 and TRBJ2-1; TCRdb gives TRBD2 as the D gene, but with no DNA this cannot be confirmed. This CDR3 comprises 15 residues. Germline V lookup: CDR1 SEHNR, CDR2 FQNEAQ (reference sequence). The CDR3 spells CASSLAGPANNEQFF.

J is TRBJ1-3 and V is TRBV12-3 or TRBV12-4; TCRdb lists TRBD1, though no DNA is available to test this call. The CDR3 loop spans 13 amino acids. The CDR3 reads CASSTGFRNTIYF.

V gene TRBV28 combines with J gene TRBJ1-5. The CDR3 totals 16 residues. Germline V lookup: CDR1 MDHEN, CDR2 SYDVKM. The CDR3 protein is CASSTTVVYSNQPQHF.

The chain combines TRBV20-1 with TRBJ2-5; TCRdb gives TRBD1 as the D gene, but with no DNA this cannot be confirmed. The CDR3 is made up of 15 amino acids. Germline assignment: CDR1 DFQATT and CDR2 SNEGSKA (reference sequence). The CDR3 protein is CSARDGGRSVETQYF.

The rearrangement joins TRBV19 to TRBJ2-1; TCRdb's D gene call, TRBD2, goes unchecked for lack of DNA. The CDR3 contains 18 residues. Germline CDR1 is LNHDA and CDR2 is SQIVND (reference sequence). CDR3: CASSIEAGGRLRNNEQFF.

The J gene is TRBJ2-3, the V gene TRBV7-9; TCRdb's D call, TRBD1, is unchecked because there is no DNA. The CDR3 is made up of 13 amino acids. The germline CDR1 and CDR2 sequences are SEHNR and FQNEAQ (reference sequence). CDR3: CASSLKQGGTQYF.

The chain uses TRBV6-6 and TRBJ2-1; TCRdb lists TRBD1, though no DNA is available to test this call. This CDR3 spans 14 amino acids. The germline V gene has CDR1 MNHNY and CDR2 SVGAGI (reference sequence). The CDR3 sequence: CASSYQGIYNEQFF.

V is TRBV11-2 and J is TRBJ2-4; TCRdb selects TRBD2, and the lack of DNA leaves this call unchecked. CDR1 SGHAT and CDR2 FQNNGV come from the germline V gene. The CDR3 is 17 amino acids. This CDR3 reads CASSLGRGRGNKNIQYF.

The V and J genes are TRBV14 and TRBJ2-5. Germline V gives CDR1 SGHDN, CDR2 FVKESK. The CDR3 has 16 amino acids. The CDR3 loop is CASSPSWSRPQETQYF.

V gene TRBV30 combines with J gene TRBJ2-3; no DNA is available, so the TRBD2 call from TCRdb remains unchecked. Germline-derived CDR1 and CDR2 are GTSNPN and SVGIG (reference sequence). CDR3 size: 15 residues. The CDR3 spells CAWSVLWRDTDTQYF.

The J gene is TRBJ1-1, the V gene TRBV5-6; the D gene TCRdb calls, TRBD1, cannot be checked with no DNA. The CDR3 is made up of 15 amino acids. Looked up from germline, CDR1 is SGHDT and CDR2 is YYEEEE. CDR3 residues: CASSGEGGMNTEAFF.

The chain joins TRBV20-1 to TRBJ2-7; TCRdb names TRBD2, which stays unverified in the absence of DNA. In germline, CDR1 is DFQATT, CDR2 SNEGSKA (reference sequence). This CDR3 region has 13 residues. CDR3 sequence: CSAMPGLAYEQYF.